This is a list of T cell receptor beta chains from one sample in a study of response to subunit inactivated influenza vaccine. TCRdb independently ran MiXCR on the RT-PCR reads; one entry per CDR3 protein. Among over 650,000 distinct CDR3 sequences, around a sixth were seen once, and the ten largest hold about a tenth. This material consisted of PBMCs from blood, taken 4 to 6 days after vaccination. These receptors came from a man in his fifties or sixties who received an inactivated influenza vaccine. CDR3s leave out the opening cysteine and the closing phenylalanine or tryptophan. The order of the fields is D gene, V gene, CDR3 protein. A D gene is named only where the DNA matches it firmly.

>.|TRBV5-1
ASSLSGPNTEAF
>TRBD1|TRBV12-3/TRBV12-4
ASSLAGGQTGELF
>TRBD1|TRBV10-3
AIRTGLNTEAF
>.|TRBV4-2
ASSLAWVGEAF
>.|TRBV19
ASSRTVLGPHEQY
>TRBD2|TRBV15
ATSTGTTHQETQY
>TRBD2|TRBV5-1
ASSLEAGVGNEQF
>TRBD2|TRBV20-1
SAQTSGLSYNEQF
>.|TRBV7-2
ASREDKYGPYNEKLF
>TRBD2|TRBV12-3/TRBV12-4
ASSFGLAGGKAEQF
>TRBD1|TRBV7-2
ASSSQGANQPQH
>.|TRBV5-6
ASSLGRRMNTEAF
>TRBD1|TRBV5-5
ASSLGGNAQPQH
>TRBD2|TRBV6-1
ASSALAGDDNEQF
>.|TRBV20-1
SANQVRQLLGGANVLT
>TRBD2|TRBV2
AGRLAGDNEQF
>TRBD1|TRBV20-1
SARVRGQGYEQY
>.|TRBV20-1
SAGRYGPRSGNTIY
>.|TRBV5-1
ASSFDGTGEQY
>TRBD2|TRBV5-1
ATNSGRNTYNEQF
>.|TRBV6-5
ASSYFSGNTGELF
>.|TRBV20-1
SARDTGSRGFGYEQY
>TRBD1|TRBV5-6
ASSHRTGWETQY
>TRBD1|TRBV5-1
ASSTDRGGYTEAF
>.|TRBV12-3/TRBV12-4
ASSFTGHSYEQY
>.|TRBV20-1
SAPNDRSNSPLH
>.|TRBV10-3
AIRADTNSPLH
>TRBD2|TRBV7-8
ASSLAAGASYEQY
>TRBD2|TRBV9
ASSVGTSGSTDTQY
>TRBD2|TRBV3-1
ASSQGGRETQY
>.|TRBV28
ASSENGHNNEQF
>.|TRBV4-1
ASSQGEMNTEAF
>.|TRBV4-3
ASSQERGGTGELF
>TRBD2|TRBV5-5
ASSPGLWAGELF
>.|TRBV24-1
ATSDTGAYNEQF
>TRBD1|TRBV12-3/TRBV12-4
ASSFSQGATEAF
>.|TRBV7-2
ASSFLRQRANNEQF
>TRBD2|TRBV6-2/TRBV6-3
ASSYGLAGAYNEQF